This T cell receptor beta chain was sequenced during a study of blood T cells in healthy people across ages. Germline lookup yields CDR1 DFQATT and CDR2 SNEGSKA (reference sequence). V was pared by 6 bases and J by 4 bases, with 21 bases between. CDR3 length equals 15 residues. General observations from the study: Roughly linear age-related decline in beta diversity appeared, significant by age about 37.

Alongside a J-beta primer mix, a sample-barcoded 5' primer served in a second PCR lasting about 6 to 12 cycles. TCRdb re-derived calls from the 5' RACE reads in MiXCR, one entry per CDR3 protein. The data hold around 1,800,000 distinct CDR3 sequences, with 39% observed a single time. Notes on this clonotype: Its cognate antigen is unknown.

The clonotype originates from a human donor in good health. V and J are TRBV20-1 and TRBJ1-2, with D uncertain. Sequencing was done on a sample of blood. CDR3 DNA: TGCAGTGCGTACCCTGGGCCTAGGAGAAGCTATGGCTACACCTTC. Translating it yields CSAYPGPRRSYGYTF.